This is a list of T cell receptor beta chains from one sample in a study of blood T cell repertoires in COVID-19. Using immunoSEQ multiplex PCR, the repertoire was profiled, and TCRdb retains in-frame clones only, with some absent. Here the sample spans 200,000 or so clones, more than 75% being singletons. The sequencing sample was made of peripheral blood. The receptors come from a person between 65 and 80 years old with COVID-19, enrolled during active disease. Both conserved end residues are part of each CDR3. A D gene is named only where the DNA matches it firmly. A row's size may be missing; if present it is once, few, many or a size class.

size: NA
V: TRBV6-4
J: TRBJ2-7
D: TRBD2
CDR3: CASSMLAGVSSSYEQYF
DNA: TGTGCCAGCAGTATGCTAGCGGGAGTCTCGAGCTCCTACGAGCAGTACTTC

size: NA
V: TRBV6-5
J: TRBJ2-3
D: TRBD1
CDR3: CASSPGGAGTDTQYF
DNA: TGTGCCAGCAGTCCAGGGGGCGCGGGCACAGATACGCAGTATTTT

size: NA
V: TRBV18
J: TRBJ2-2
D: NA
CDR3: CASSPPVEVTGELFF
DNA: TGTGCCAGCTCACCACCAGTAGAGGTCACCGGGGAGCTGTTTTTT

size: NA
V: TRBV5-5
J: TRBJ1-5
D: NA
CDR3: CASSLVAGQPQHF
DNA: TGTGCCAGCAGCTTAGTTGCGGGACAGCCCCAGCATTTT

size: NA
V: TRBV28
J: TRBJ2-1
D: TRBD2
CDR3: CASSLRLAGGNYNEQFF
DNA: TGTGCCAGCAGTCTCAGACTAGCGGGAGGGAACTACAATGAGCAGTTCTTC

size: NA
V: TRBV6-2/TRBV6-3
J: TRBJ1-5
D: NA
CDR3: CASSFVTGKREPNQPQHF
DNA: TGTGCCAGCAGTTTTGTAACAGGGAAACGAGAACCCAATCAGCCCCAGCATTTT

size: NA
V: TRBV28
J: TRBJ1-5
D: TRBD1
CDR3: CASNLGDRINQPQHF
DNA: TGTGCCAGCAATCTAGGGGACAGAATCAATCAGCCCCAGCATTTT

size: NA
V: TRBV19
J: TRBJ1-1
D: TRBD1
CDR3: CASSIRTGPLNTEAFF
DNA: TGTGCCAGTAGTATAAGGACAGGGCCGTTGAACACTGAAGCTTTCTTT

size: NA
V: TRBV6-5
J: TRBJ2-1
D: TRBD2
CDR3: CASSFELAGANEQFF
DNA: TGTGCCAGCAGTTTCGAACTAGCGGGAGCCAATGAGCAGTTCTTC

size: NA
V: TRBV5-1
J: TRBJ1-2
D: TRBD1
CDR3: CASSLAVGQGAGGYTF
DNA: TGCGCCAGCAGCTTGGCGGTTGGACAGGGGGCGGGAGGCTACACCTTC

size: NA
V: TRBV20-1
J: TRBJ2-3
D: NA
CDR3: CSARVQNTQYF
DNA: TGCAGTGCTAGAGTCCAGAATACGCAGTATTTT

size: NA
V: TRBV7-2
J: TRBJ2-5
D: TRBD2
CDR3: CASSAGLAGGPAQETQYF
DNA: TGTGCCAGCAGCGCCGGGCTCGCGGGGGGGCCGGCGCAAGAGACCCAGTACTTC

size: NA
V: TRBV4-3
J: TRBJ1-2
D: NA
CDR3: CASSQGLTRNYGYTF
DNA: TGCGCCAGCAGCCAAGGCCTGACACGTAACTATGGCTACACCTTC

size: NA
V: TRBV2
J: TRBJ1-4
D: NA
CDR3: CARGSGRRGEGKLFF
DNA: TGTGCCAGGGGATCCGGGCGTCGGGGGGAAGGAAAACTGTTTTTT

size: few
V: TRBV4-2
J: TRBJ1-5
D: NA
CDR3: CASSQGNRVSNQPQHF
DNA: TGTGCCAGCAGCCAAGGTAACAGGGTTAGCAATCAGCCCCAGCATTTT

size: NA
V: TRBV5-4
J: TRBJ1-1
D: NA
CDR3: CASSLGPGGRSTEAFF
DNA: TGTGCCAGCAGCTTGGGGCCGGGGGGGCGGTCCACTGAAGCTTTCTTT

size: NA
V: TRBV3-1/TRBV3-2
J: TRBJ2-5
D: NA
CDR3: CASSQDRGQETQYF
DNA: TGTGCCAGCAGCCAAGACAGGGGCCAAGAGACCCAGTACTTC

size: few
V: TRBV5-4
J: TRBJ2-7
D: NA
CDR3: CASSLPSDEQYF
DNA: TGTGCCAGCAGCTTGCCTAGCGACGAGCAGTACTTC

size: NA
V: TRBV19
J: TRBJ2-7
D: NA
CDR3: CASSIGSRNYEQYF
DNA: TGTGCCAGTAGTATTGGGAGCAGGAACTACGAGCAGTACTTC

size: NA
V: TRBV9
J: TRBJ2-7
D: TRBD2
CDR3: CASSVEPGTSSYEQYF
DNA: TGTGCCAGCAGCGTAGAACCGGGGACTAGCTCCTACGAGCAGTACTTC

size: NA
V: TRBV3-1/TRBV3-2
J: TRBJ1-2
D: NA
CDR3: CASSQLGTLNYGYTF
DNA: TGTGCCAGCAGCCAACTGGGGACACTAAACTATGGCTACACCTTC

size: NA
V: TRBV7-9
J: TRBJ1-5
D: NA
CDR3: CASSSGLSNQPQHF
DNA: TGTGCCAGCAGCTCGGGTCTTAGCAATCAGCCCCAGCATTTT

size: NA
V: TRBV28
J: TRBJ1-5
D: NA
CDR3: CASGRGGRDNQPQHF
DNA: TGTGCCAGCGGGCGAGGGGGAAGGGACAATCAGCCCCAGCATTTT

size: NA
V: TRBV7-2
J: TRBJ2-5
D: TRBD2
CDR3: CASSLGTGTSGSMETQYF
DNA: TGTGCCAGCAGCTTAGGTACCGGGACTAGCGGGAGTATGGAGACCCAGTACTTC

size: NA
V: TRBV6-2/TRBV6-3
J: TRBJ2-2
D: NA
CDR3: CASSYSKGTTGELFF
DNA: TGTGCCAGCAGTTACTCGAAGGGGACTACCGGGGAGCTGTTTTTT

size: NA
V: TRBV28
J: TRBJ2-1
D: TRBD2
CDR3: CASSLRLAGGPYNEQFF
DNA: TGTGCCAGCAGTTTACGACTAGCGGGAGGGCCTTACAATGAGCAGTTCTTC

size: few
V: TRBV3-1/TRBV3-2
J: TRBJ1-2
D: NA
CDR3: CASSHRQANYGYTF
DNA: TGTGCCAGCAGCCATAGACAGGCTAACTATGGCTACACCTTC

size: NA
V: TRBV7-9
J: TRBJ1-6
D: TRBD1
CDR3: CASSAETGLYSPLHF
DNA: TGTGCCAGCAGCGCAGAGACAGGGCTTTATTCACCCCTCCACTTT

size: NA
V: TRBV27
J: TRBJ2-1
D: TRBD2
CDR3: CASSLSGTSNEQFF
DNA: TGTGCCAGCAGTTTGTCCGGGACTAGCAATGAGCAGTTCTTC

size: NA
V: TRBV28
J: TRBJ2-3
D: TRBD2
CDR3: CASSLSRGGLGDTQYF
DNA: TGTGCCAGCAGTTTATCGCGGGGGGGCTTGGGAGATACGCAGTATTTT

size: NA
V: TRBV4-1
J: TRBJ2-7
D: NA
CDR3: CASSQARGADEQYF
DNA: TGCGCCAGCAGCCAAGCCAGGGGCGCGGACGAGCAGTACTTC

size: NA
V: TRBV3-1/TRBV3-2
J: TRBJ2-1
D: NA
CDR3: CASSRPYSMEQFF
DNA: TGTGCCAGCAGTCGCCCTTATAGCATGGAGCAGTTCTTC

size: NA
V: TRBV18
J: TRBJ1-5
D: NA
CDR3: CASSPPGDPRNQPQHF
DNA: TGTGCCAGCTCACCCCCGGGGGACCCTCGTAATCAGCCCCAGCATTTT

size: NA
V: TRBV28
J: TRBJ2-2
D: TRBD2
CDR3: CASSLLAGGTGELFF
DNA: TGTGCCAGCAGTCTACTAGCGGGAGGGACCGGGGAGCTGTTTTTT

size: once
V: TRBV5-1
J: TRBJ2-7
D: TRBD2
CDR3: CATPPGAGVAEQYF
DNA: TGCGCCACCCCCCCTGGCGCGGGGGTCGCCGAGCAGTACTTC

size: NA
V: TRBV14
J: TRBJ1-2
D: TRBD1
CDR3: CASSLTGTGAYGYTF
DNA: TGTGCCAGCAGCCTCACCGGGACAGGGGCCTATGGCTACACCTTC

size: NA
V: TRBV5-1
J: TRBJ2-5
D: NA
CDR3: CASSFSQANQETQYF
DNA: TGCGCCAGCAGCTTCTCGCAGGCCAACCAAGAGACCCAGTACTTC

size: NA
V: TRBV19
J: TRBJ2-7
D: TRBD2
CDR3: CASSISGADYEQYF
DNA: TGTGCCAGTAGTATTAGCGGGGCGGACTACGAGCAGTACTTC

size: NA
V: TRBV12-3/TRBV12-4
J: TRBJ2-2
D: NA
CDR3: CASLNPNTGELFF
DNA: TGTGCCAGCCTAAATCCTAACACCGGGGAGCTGTTTTTT

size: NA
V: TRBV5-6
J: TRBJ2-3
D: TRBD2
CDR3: CASSHQSGGLTDTQYF
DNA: TGTGCCAGCAGCCATCAGTCGGGAGGTCTCACAGATACGCAGTATTTT

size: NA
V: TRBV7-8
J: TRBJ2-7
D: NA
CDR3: CASSLGGGGPNTGEQYF
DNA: TGTGCCAGCAGCCTCGGCGGGGGCGGCCCAAACACCGGCGAGCAGTACTTC

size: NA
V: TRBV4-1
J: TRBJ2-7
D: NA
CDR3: CASSQETLFSYEQYF
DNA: TGCGCCAGCAGCCAAGAGACTTTATTCTCCTACGAGCAGTACTTC

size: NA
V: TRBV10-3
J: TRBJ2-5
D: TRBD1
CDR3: CAISGGAPDRGRETQYF
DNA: TGTGCCATCAGTGGTGGGGCCCCGGACAGGGGCAGGGAGACCCAGTACTTC

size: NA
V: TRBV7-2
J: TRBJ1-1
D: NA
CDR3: CASSPRRVLVEAFF
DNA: TGTGCCAGCAGCCCCAGACGGGTTCTCGTAGAAGCTTTCTTT

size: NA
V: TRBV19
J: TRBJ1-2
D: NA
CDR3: CASRQGQQKGYTF
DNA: TGTGCCAGTAGACAAGGACAGCAGAAAGGCTACACCTTC